This T cell receptor beta chain stems from a study of T cell repertoires in cytomegalovirus infection. There are many counts of this clonotype. The CDR3 is 14 residues long. Germline CDR1 is SGHAT and CDR2 is FQNNGV. Trimming pared 0 bases from V and 5 bases from J, leaving 10 bases between. TCRdb called the reads again in MiXCR, with one record for every CDR3 protein. The sample has roughly 320,000 distinct CDR3 sequences; around 9.6% are singletons. Specimen: PBMCs. V usage is TRBV11-2 and J usage is TRBJ1-1; D gene uncertain. The receptor was isolated from a human donor in good health (CMV status not recorded). Some clones in this sample may be carry-over from other donors' samples. This CDR3 is CASSLELGETEAFF. As DNA, the CDR3 is TGTGCCAGCAGCTTAGAGTTAGGCGAGACTGAAGCTTTCTTT. The full variable domain, in which reference TRBV11-2 and TRBJ1-1 provide the parts outside the CDR3, is EAGVAQSPRYKIIEKRQSVAFWCNPISGHATLYWYQQILGQGPKLLIQFQNNGVVDDSQLPKDRFSAERLKGVDSTLKIQPAKLEDSAVYLCASSLELGETEAFFGQGTRLTVV.